The T cell receptor (beta chain) under discussion was sequenced for a study of PD-L1 blockade in urothelial cancer. Study-level points and caveats: Below-median pretreatment blood TCR clonality predicted better survival.

Concerning this clone: Its antigen is as yet unknown.

Sequenced by immunoSEQ multiplex PCR; TCRdb stores in-frame clones only, minus some. The data hold 45,000 to 60,000 clones, with roughly four fifths observed a single time. Trimming pared 2 bases from V and 4 bases from J, leaving 12 bases between. This CDR3 is 15 amino acids long. Time point denoted: pretreatment peripheral blood. The V gene is TRBV23-1, the J gene TRBJ1-3; unclear D gene. TRBV23-1 is an ORF; its function is uncertain. The source of this sequence is a man between 50 and 59 years old with urothelial cancer. The sequencing used PBMCs, collected around atezolizumab (anti-PD-L1) treatment. The CDR3 DNA follows: TGCGCCAGCAGTCAAGGGAGCGGAGGAGGAAACACCATATATTTT. Amino acid sequence: CASSQGSGGGNTIYF.